These 18 T cell receptor beta chains were sequenced from one sample in a study of blood T cell repertoires in COVID-19. Method: immunoSEQ multiplex PCR; TCRdb's copy keeps in-frame clones and lacks some. The sample holds approximately 160,000 clones, less than 90% seen once. The sequencing sample was made of PBMCs or T cells enriched from blood (not recorded which). Source of these receptors: a woman aged 45 to 65 who had recovered from COVID-19.

The chain joins TRBV9 to TRBJ2-5; tentative D call: TRBD2 (5 bases). Trimming cost V 0 bases and J 4 bases, with 22 bases left between them. The germline V gene has CDR1 SGDLS and CDR2 YYNGEE. The CDR3 spans 18 residues. This CDR3 is CASSVATTDSGFGETQYF. CDR3 coding DNA: TGTGCCAGCAGCGTAGCTACAACCGATTCGGGATTCGGAGAGACCCAGTACTTC.

The J gene is TRBJ2-5, the V gene TRBV2, with D hard to call. Germline V lookup: CDR1 SNHLY, CDR2 FYNNEI. The CDR3 extends over 13 amino acids. V dropped 3 bases and J dropped 0 bases, with 5 bases sitting between them. This CDR3 is CASSDGNQETQYF. The CDR3 DNA reads as TGTGCCAGCAGTGATGGCAACCAAGAGACCCAGTACTTC.

This sequence joins TRBV9 and TRBJ1-1, with D possibly TRBD1 on 5 matching bases. The germline CDR1 and CDR2 sequences are SGDLS and YYNGEE. The length of the CDR3 is 15 residues. Trimming cost V 0 bases and J 5 bases, with 14 bases left between them. CDR3 coding DNA: TGTGCCAGCAGCGTAGTGCCAGGGCCGGTAACTGAAGCTTTCTTT. Amino acid sequence: CASSVVPGPVTEAFF.

The chain recombines TRBV19 with TRBJ1-5; D unclear. CDR1 is LNHDA and CDR2 is SQIVND in the germline V gene (reference sequence). The CDR3 totals 15 residues. The germline V and J ends were trimmed by 3 bases and 4 bases, with 13 bases remaining between them. CDR3 nucleotide sequence: TGTGCCAGTAGTATCGGGGATTTTGGGAATCAGCCCCAGCATTTT. Encoded protein: CASSIGDFGNQPQHF.

The chain carries TRBV5-4 and TRBJ1-4, with D unresolved. CDR1 and CDR2 (germline): SGHNT, YYREEE (reference sequence). V lost 2 bases to trimming and J lost 15 bases, with 11 bases between them. The CDR3 has 11 residues. The CDR3 DNA reads as TGTGCCAGCAGCTTATACCAGGAGGTGTTTTTT. It translates to CASSLYQEVFF.

The rearrangement uses TRBV7-9 and TRBJ1-3, with D possibly matching TRBD1 (5 bases). Between the trimmed V and J ends, which lost 5 bases and 0 bases, there was a span of 14 bases. Germline CDR1 is SEHNR and CDR2 is FQNEAQ (reference sequence). This CDR3 contains 16 residues. CDR3 coding DNA: TGTGCCAGCAGCCAACATGGGACTGCCTCTGGAAACACCATATATTTT. Protein product: CASSQHGTASGNTIYF.

With respect to this clone: Other DNA sequences in this sample translate to the same CDR3. The gene calls are TRBV12-3 or TRBV12-4 and TRBJ1-2, with a tentative D call TRBD1 (5 bases). Trimming left V 6 bases short and J 5 bases short, with 7 bases between. The CDR3 has 11 amino acids. For the CDR3, the DNA is TGTGCCAGCAGCTCAGGGTATGGCTACACCTTC. This sequence encodes CASSSGYGYTF.

The chain couples TRBV5-4 to TRBJ2-1; 7 nucleotides align to TRBD2. This CDR3 has 14 amino acids. Germline V lookup: CDR1 SGHNT, CDR2 YYREEE (reference sequence). Trimming took 4 bases from V and 6 from J; bases not matched to a gene: 7. CDR3 protein: CASSQGLVVNEQFF. The CDR3 DNA follows: TGTGCCAGCAGCCAAGGACTAGTAGTCAATGAGCAGTTCTTC.

As concerns this clone: A much larger clone differs from this one at a single base, so this may be a read error. Other DNA sequences within the sample encode an identical CDR3. The rearrangement links TRBV3-1 (or the pseudogene TRBV3-2) to TRBJ1-1; 7 nucleotides align to TRBD1. Germline CDR1 reads LGHDT; CDR2 reads YNNKEL (reference sequence). V shed 6 bases and J 1 base; nucleotides not matched to a gene: 2. The CDR3 covers 13 residues. CDR3 protein: CASSRTGNTEAFF. CDR3 DNA: TGTGCCAGCAGTCGGACAGGGAACACTGAAGCTTTCTTT.

The chain couples TRBV5-6 to TRBJ1-1; D is unresolved. V was trimmed by 7 bases and J by 10 bases, leaving 17 bases between them. This CDR3 comprises 12 residues. The V gene's germline CDR1 is SGHDT and CDR2 YYEEEE. The CDR3: CASGSMWSAAFF. The DNA for the CDR3 is TGTGCCAGCGGTAGTATGTGGAGTGCAGCTTTCTTT.

The gene calls are TRBV12-3 or TRBV12-4 and TRBJ2-2; D unclear. This CDR3 region has 11 residues. V lost 6 bases, J lost 6 bases, and 5 bases lay in between. The chain's CDR3 is CASRVAGELFF. CDR3 sequence (DNA): TGTGCCAGCAGGGTAGCCGGGGAGCTGTTTTTT.

The chain uses TRBV6-6 and TRBJ2-1; D remains unclear. The length of the CDR3 is 12 residues. Trimming removed 0 bases at V and 9 bases at J, with 6 bases between. CDR1 and CDR2 from the germline V gene are MNHNY and SVGAGI (reference sequence). CDR3 protein: CASSYSLAEQFF. Here the CDR3 DNA reads TGTGCCAGCAGTTACTCGTTAGCTGAGCAGTTCTTC.

The chain recombines TRBV7-2 with TRBJ2-2; D is undetermined. Trimming took off 1 base at V and 5 bases at J, with 17 bases between the two ends. This CDR3 spans 17 amino acids. Germline CDR1 is SGHTA and CDR2 is FQGNSA. The CDR3 reads CASSLVFVQVGTGELFF. In DNA form, the CDR3 reads TGTGCCAGCAGCTTAGTCTTTGTGCAGGTCGGAACCGGGGAGCTGTTTTTT.

The chain uses TRBV10-2 and TRBJ1-5, with D perhaps matching TRBD1 (6 bases). This CDR3 comprises 15 residues. Germline V CDR1 and CDR2: WSHSY, SAAADI. V was trimmed by 4 bases and J by 2 bases, leaving 12 bases between them. CDR3 sequence: CASSAVQGGNQPQHF. CDR3 DNA: TGCGCCAGCAGTGCCGTACAGGGAGGCAATCAGCCCCAGCATTTT.

This CDR3 is CSARAGYEQYV. CDR3 sequence (DNA): TGCAGTGCTAGAGCAGGTTACGAGCAGTACGTC. The J gene is TRBJ2-7, the V gene TRBV20-1; D is undetermined. Trimming took off 1 base at V and 4 bases at J, with 5 bases between the two ends. This CDR3 spans 11 amino acids. Germline CDR1 DFQATT, CDR2 SNEGSKA (reference sequence).

The chain carries TRBV27 and TRBJ2-4, with 7 bases identical to TRBD2. The germline gives CDR1 MNHEY, CDR2 SMNVEV (reference sequence). The CDR3 totals 16 residues. The ends lost 1 base at V and 0 bases at J; junction bases unmatched: 3. The CDR3 DNA reads TGTGCCAGCAGTTTATTAGCGGGTTTAGCCAAAAACATTCAGTACTTC. It is translated as CASSLLAGLAKNIQYF.

The V call is TRBV5-1, the J call TRBJ2-2; D might be TRBD2 (6 bases). The V end was cut by 5 bases, the J end by 5 bases, with 10 bases between. This CDR3 contains 13 residues. Germline V gene sequence: CDR1 SGHRS, CDR2 YFSETQ. The CDR3 here is CASSPLATGELFF. The CDR3 DNA reads TGCGCCAGCAGTCCGCTAGCGACCGGGGAGCTGTTTTTT.

The rearrangement links TRBV5-1 to TRBJ2-1; 8 bases are a match to TRBD1. The V and J ends lost 2 bases and 6 bases, in that order; junction bases with no gene match: 1. The CDR3 is 13 residues long. Germline V gene lookup returns CDR1 SGHRS and CDR2 YFSETQ. CDR3 residues: CASSFQGANEQFF. The CDR3 nucleotides read TGCGCCAGCAGCTTCCAGGGGGCCAATGAGCAGTTCTTC. The variable domain in full, completed from reference TRBV5-1 and TRBJ2-1, reads KAGVTQTPRYLIKTRGQQVTLSCSPISGHRSVSWYQQTPGQGLQFLFEYFSETQRNKGNFPGRFSGRQFSNSRSEMNVSTLELGDSALYLCASSFQGANEQFFGPGTRLTVL.